This TCR beta chain was documented in a study of PD-1 blockade in classical Hodgkin lymphoma. The wider study: Each patient was given nivolumab 3 mg/kg through a vein every 2 weeks.

Comments on this clone: Its antigen is not known.

Every patient was affected by relapse after autologous stem cell transplantation, while exposure to brentuximab vedotin was not uniform. Clones were sequenced by immunoSEQ multiplex PCR, and TCRdb holds only the in-frame ones, with some missing. The sample lists around 91,000 clones; about four fifths were seen once. Study-wide results and caveats: Exclusion covered patients beginning nivolumab under 1 year post-ASCT.

The sample was peripheral blood mononuclear cells (PBMCs), taken before the second cycle of nivolumab. This sequence was found in a human donor with classical Hodgkin lymphoma.

The CDR3 DNA is TGTGCCAGCAGCCAATACGACGGTCTCTATGGCTACACCTTC. Translated: CASSQYDGLYGYTF. This chain connects TRBV14 to TRBJ1-2; D call uncertain. V dropped 2 bases and J dropped 4 bases, with 11 bases sitting between them. Germline assignment: CDR1 SGHDN and CDR2 FVKESK. This CDR3 contains 14 residues.